Listed here are 31 T cell receptor beta chains from one sample, sequenced in a study of T cells in Graves' hyperthyroidism and ophthalmopathy (dated by TCRdb to the late 2010s). Library preparation used multiplex PCR. Sequencer: Illumina HiSeq 2000. The TCR beta CDR3 regions were amplified from the RNA transcripts. The TCR CDR3 was subjected to a first round of RT-PCR using the HTBI primer set and the Qiagen OneStep RT-PCR kit. TCRdb cleaned the public reads at Q25 with fastp, built clones with MiXCR and kept in-frame beta chains. Records with the same CDR3 protein are collapsed into one entry carrying the most frequent genes and DNA. In this sample the table shows roughly 630,000 distinct CDR3 sequences, about 15% of which occur a single time. The ten biggest clones cover roughly 6.6% of the sample. The sample taken for sequencing was blood. These receptors originate from a woman in her twenties or thirties with Graves' hyperthyroidism.

A word on this clonotype: A much larger clonotype is one base distant, so this may be a read error. The chain is built from TRBV11-2 and TRBJ2-5; TRBD2 matches 7 bases. The CDR3 totals 14 residues. Germline CDR1 is SGHAT and CDR2 is FQNNGV. CDR3 loop: CASSTGLGQEAQYF. CDR3 nucleotides: TGTGCCAGCAGCACCGGACTAGGTCAAGAGGCCCAGTACTTC.

This clonotype was seen a few times. The V and J genes are TRBV24-1 and TRBJ2-5; TRBD1 might be the D (6 bases). The germline V gene encodes CDR1 KGHDR and CDR2 SFDVKD. This CDR3 comprises 11 residues. V gave up 9 bases and J gave up 5 bases, with 9 bases separating them. The CDR3 reads CATSQGETQYF. DNA of the CDR3: TGTGCCACCTCACAGGGTGAGACCCAGTACTTC.

The chain is built from TRBV20-1 and TRBJ1-1; tentatively, D is TRBD1 (6 bases). This CDR3 has 12 residues. V lost 6 bases, J lost 1 base, and 9 bases lay in between. Germline V lookup: CDR1 DFQATT, CDR2 SNEGSKA (reference sequence). The CDR3 spells CSALTGNTEAFF. In nucleotides, the CDR3 is TGCAGTGCGCTGACAGGGAACACTGAAGCTTTCTTT.

The V gene is TRBV6-2 or TRBV6-3, the J gene TRBJ2-2, with a weak D call TRBD1 (6 bases). V lost 5 bases and J 2 bases, leaving 15 bases between the germline ends. The CDR3 loop spans 16 amino acids. The germline V gene has CDR1 MNHEY and CDR2 SVGEGT. This CDR3 reads CASSDWGQGNTGELFF. CDR3 nucleotide sequence: TGTGCCAGCAGTGACTGGGGGCAGGGAAACACCGGGGAGCTGTTTTTT.

This clonotype was seen more than once but under ten times. This chain links TRBV28 with TRBJ1-3; a possible D gene is TRBD1 (5 bases). CDR1 is MDHEN and CDR2 is SYDVKM in the germline V gene. CDR3 size: 18 residues. V lost 4 bases to trimming and J lost 0 bases, with 19 bases between them. The CDR3 sequence is CASSSTAPGGPSGNTIYF. The CDR3 coding sequence is TGTGCCAGCAGTTCGACAGCGCCCGGAGGGCCCTCTGGAAACACCATATATTTT.

The sample holds one count of this clonotype. The V gene is TRBV12-3 or TRBV12-4, the J gene TRBJ2-2; D call uncertain. The CDR3 covers 15 residues. V lost 0 bases and J 7 bases, leaving 12 bases between the germline ends. The CDR3 DNA sequence: TGTGCCAGCAGTTTAGCTTGGCCGAACCTCGGGGAGCTGTTTTTT. The encoded protein is CASSLAWPNLGELFF.

The sample holds a few counts of this clonotype. The genes are TRBV7-9 and TRBJ2-5; TRBD2 aligns across 11 bases. V lost 5 bases, J lost 0 bases, and 2 bases stayed unmatched. The CDR3 spans 15 residues. The germline V gene has CDR1 SEHNR and CDR2 FQNEAQ (reference sequence). The CDR3 here is CASSRLAGYQETQYF. As DNA, the CDR3 is TGTGCCAGCAGCAGACTAGCGGGGTACCAAGAGACCCAGTACTTC.

This clonotype was seen many times. The chain links TRBV3-1 to TRBJ1-2; no clear D gene. Trimming shortened V by 2 bases and J by 5 bases, and 9 bases separated the two germline ends. The CDR3 runs to 13 residues. Per germline, CDR1 LGHDT and CDR2 YNNKEL (reference sequence). The CDR3 loop reads CASSQFVGYGYTF. The CDR3 DNA follows: TGTGCCAGCAGCCAATTCGTGGGATATGGCTACACCTTC.

This clonotype was observed at least ten times. The V call is TRBV20-1, the J call TRBJ2-3; 7 bases map to TRBD2. V was pared by 3 bases and J by 4 bases, with 4 bases of the junction left unmatched. Germline V CDR1 and CDR2: DFQATT, SNEGSKA (reference sequence). The CDR3 loop spans 13 amino acids. DNA for the CDR3: TGCAGTGCTAGTACTAGCGTCGCAGATACGCAGTATTTT. Its translation: CSASTSVADTQYF.

This clonotype was picked up many times. This chain connects TRBV20-1 to TRBJ2-3; 9 bases are shared with TRBD2. CDR1 and CDR2 from the germline V gene are DFQATT and SNEGSKA (reference sequence). J lost 2 bases, V lost 3 bases, and 3 bases had no gene match. The length of the CDR3 is 14 residues. The CDR3: CSASLAGPTDTQYF. CDR3 DNA: TGCAGTGCTAGTCTAGCGGGACCCACAGATACGCAGTATTTT.

This clonotype was detected ten times or more. The chain is built from TRBV27 and TRBJ2-1; 9 bases are shared with TRBD2. Germline loops: CDR1 MNHEY, CDR2 SMNVEV (reference sequence). Trimming cost V 5 bases and J 9 bases; bases outside gene matches: 11. The CDR3 is 15 amino acids. CDR3 sequence: CASSDTGLAFVEQFF. The CDR3 coding sequence is TGTGCCAGCAGTGATACGGGACTAGCTTTCGTTGAGCAGTTCTTC.

CDR3 amino acids: CASSEFVLETVASSGANVLTF. The CDR3 DNA is TGTGCCAGCAGTGAATTTGTGCTCGAGACAGTAGCCAGCTCTGGGGCCAACGTCCTGACTTTC. This rearrangement joins TRBV6-1 to TRBJ2-6; a possible D gene is TRBD1 (5 bases). Trimming pared 2 bases from V and 0 bases from J, leaving 23 bases between. The CDR3 sequence is 21 residues long. The germline V gene encodes CDR1 MNHNS and CDR2 SASEGT.

The table lists this clonotype with a few counts. The chain is built from TRBV19 and TRBJ2-5; TRBD1 is a possible D gene (6 bases). The ends were cut back, 5 bases at V and 2 bases at J, with 15 bases in the middle. The length of the CDR3 is 15 residues. CDR1 LNHDA and CDR2 SQIVND come from the germline V gene (reference sequence). CDR3 sequence: CASSRGQNPQETQYF. The CDR3 nucleotides read TGTGCCAGTAGTCGAGGACAGAATCCTCAAGAGACCCAGTACTTC.

The J gene is TRBJ1-1, the V gene TRBV10-3; 7 nucleotides line up with TRBD1. The CDR3 extends over 15 amino acids. The V and J ends lost 5 bases and 5 bases, in that order; junction bases with no gene match: 11. Germline V lookup: CDR1 ENHRY, CDR2 SYGVKD. CDR3 region: CAISYSSQGGTEAFF. For the CDR3, the DNA is TGTGCCATCAGTTACTCGTCCCAGGGGGGTACTGAAGCTTTCTTT.

This clonotype showed up just a few times. The DNA of the CDR3 is TGTGCCAGCAGCTTAGGCGGAGAGTTAAGCAATCAGCCCCAGCATTTT. Translating gives CASSLGGELSNQPQHF. V gene TRBV7-9 combines with J gene TRBJ1-5, with D uncertain. Germline-derived CDR1 and CDR2 are SEHNR and FQNEAQ (reference sequence). The germline V and J ends were trimmed by 1 base and 1 base, with 11 bases remaining between them. This CDR3 has 16 amino acids.

This clonotype was observed at least ten times. The chain is built from TRBV6-1 and TRBJ1-4; 9 nucleotides line up with TRBD1. The ends lost 6 bases at V and 7 bases at J; junction bases unmatched: 6. Germline V CDR1 and CDR2: MNHNS, SASEGT. The CDR3 has 14 amino acids. The chain's CDR3 is CASSLGTGSEKLFF. The CDR3 DNA reads as TGTGCCAGCAGCTTGGGGACAGGGAGTGAAAAACTGTTTTTT.

This clonotype was found many times. The chain combines TRBV2 with TRBJ2-7, with D possibly matching TRBD2 (6 bases). This CDR3 is 14 amino acids long. Per the germline V gene, CDR1 is SNHLY and CDR2 is FYNNEI. V was clipped by 4 bases and J by 2 bases, with 12 bases between them. The CDR3 region is CASSGRVVPYEQYF. CDR3 bases: TGTGCCAGCAGTGGGAGGGTAGTCCCCTACGAGCAGTACTTC. The full variable domain, with the rest looked up from reference TRBV2 and TRBJ2-7, is EPEVTQTPSHQVTQMGQEVILRCVPISNHLYFYWYRQILGQKVEFLVSFYNNEISEKSEIFDDQFSVERPDGSNFTLKIRSTKLEDSAMYFCASSGRVVPYEQYFGPGTRLTVT.

This clonotype was recorded once. This may come from a read error, since a much larger clone is one base off. DNA of the CDR3: TGTGCCAGCAGCTTAGTGGAGGTGTATGGGACAGGGGCCGATGAGCAGTACTTC. Its protein is CASSLVEVYGTGADEQYF. The chain combines TRBV7-9 with TRBJ2-1; 10 bases fit TRBD1. The DNA end favors TRBJ2-7, so the J call may be wrong. This CDR3 has 18 residues. Per germline, CDR1 SEHNR and CDR2 FQNEAQ (reference sequence).

This clonotype has more than one count but fewer than ten. The chain links TRBV5-1 to TRBJ2-2; 9 bases line up with TRBD1. Germline assignment: CDR1 SGHRS and CDR2 YFSETQ. The junction had 11 bases not matched to a gene; V was cut back by 9 bases and J by 5 bases. This CDR3 contains 15 residues. The CDR3 protein is CATRDRGGVTGELFF. CDR3 DNA sequence: TGCGCCACCCGAGACAGGGGGGGAGTAACCGGGGAGCTGTTTTTT. The variable domain in full, completed from reference TRBV5-1 and TRBJ2-2, reads KAGVTQTPRYLIKTRGQQVTLSCSPISGHRSVSWYQQTPGQGLQFLFEYFSETQRNKGNFPGRFSGRQFSNSRSEMNVSTLELGDSALYLCATRDRGGVTGELFFGEGSRLTVL.

The chain is built from TRBV11-2 and TRBJ2-3, with 11 bases aligning to TRBD2. The germline V gene encodes CDR1 SGHAT and CDR2 FQNNGV. This CDR3 has 16 amino acids. Trimming cost V 5 bases and J 4 bases; bases outside gene matches: 8. The CDR3 bases are TGTGCCAGCAGCCTGAGGGGACTAGCGGCGTCAGATACGCAGTATTTT. Amino acid sequence: CASSLRGLAASDTQYF.

J is TRBJ1-3 and V is TRBV9, with no clear D. The V gene's germline CDR1 is SGDLS and CDR2 YYNGEE. The CDR3 consists of 15 residues. V was pared by 4 bases and J by 0 bases, with 11 bases between. The CDR3 region has the DNA TGTGCCAGCAGCCCCCAGGAGCTCTCTGGAAACACCATATATTTT. It encodes CASSPQELSGNTIYF.

This clonotype was counted ten times or more. The chain carries TRBV12-3 or TRBV12-4 and TRBJ2-1; 9 bases map to TRBD2. This CDR3 spans 15 amino acids. The ends lost 1 base at V and 4 bases at J; junction bases unmatched: 2. The CDR3 bases are TGTGCCAGCAGTTTAGGTAGCGGGGGATACAATGAGCAGTTCTTC. Translated: CASSLGSGGYNEQFF.

This clonotype was recorded at least ten times. The chain carries TRBV7-9 and TRBJ1-5; the D is unclear. Trimming shortened V by 2 bases and J by 3 bases, and 8 bases separated the two germline ends. Per germline, CDR1 SEHNR and CDR2 FQNEAQ (reference sequence). The CDR3 length is 14 residues. The DNA for the CDR3 is TGTGCCAGCAGCTTAATTGGTGACAATCAGCCCCAGCATTTT. Its protein product is CASSLIGDNQPQHF.

This clonotype was picked up a small number of times. This chain links TRBV5-6 with TRBJ2-3; no clear D gene. The CDR3 is 11 amino acids. Trimming removed 4 bases at V and 10 bases at J, with 10 bases between. Germline CDR1 SGHDT, CDR2 YYEEEE. The CDR3 reads CASSLDGAQYF. The CDR3 nucleotides read TGTGCCAGCAGCCTCGACGGCGCGCAGTATTTT.

This clonotype was picked up many times. The genes are TRBV7-2 and TRBJ2-5; tentative D call: TRBD2 (5 bases). Germline lookup yields CDR1 SGHTA and CDR2 FQGNSA. Between the trimmed V and J ends, which lost 3 bases and 0 bases, there was a span of 8 bases. This CDR3 region has 14 residues. CDR3 residues: CASSFAGHQETQYF. The CDR3, as DNA: TGTGCCAGCAGCTTCGCGGGCCACCAAGAGACCCAGTACTTC.

A word on this clonotype: This may be a read error: a much more frequent sequence differs by one nucleotide. The chain carries TRBV11-2 and TRBJ2-7, with TRBD2 as a possible D gene (5 bases). CDR1 and CDR2 from the germline V gene are SGHAT and FQNNGV. This CDR3 spans 13 amino acids. CDR3 sequence: CASSPLAYYKQYF. In nucleotides, the CDR3 is TGTGCCAGCAGCCCCCTAGCCTACTACAAGCAGTACTTC.

Notes on this clonotype: A read error may explain this, as a much larger clone is one base away. The chain recombines TRBV2 with TRBJ2-5, with D tentatively TRBD1 or TRBD2 (5 bases each). CDR1 is SNHLY, CDR2 FYNNEI, per germline. This CDR3 is 12 amino acids long. For the CDR3, the DNA is TGTGCCAGCACCGCCCAAGGGGAGACCCGGTACTTC. It codes for CASTAQGETRYF.

At least ten counts were recorded for this clonotype. The rearrangement links TRBV6-2 or TRBV6-3 to TRBJ2-7; D is undetermined. Germline V lookup: CDR1 MNHEY, CDR2 SVGEGT. This CDR3 spans 15 amino acids. Trimming removed 8 bases from V and 3 bases from J, with 20 bases in between. DNA for the CDR3: TGTGCCAGCGGAACCCAGGCGGACGGTCGCTACGAGCAGTACTTC. Translating it yields CASGTQADGRYEQYF.

In this sample, this clonotype turned up a few times. The chain carries TRBV29-1 and TRBJ1-3, with D tentatively TRBD1 (5 bases). This CDR3 comprises 19 residues. Per the germline V gene, CDR1 is SQVTM and CDR2 is ANQGSEA. Trimming pared 1 base from V and 0 bases from J, leaving 22 bases between. The CDR3 coding sequence is TGCAGCGTTGAAGTCGCGGTCGGGGGGGGAACGAGCTCTGGAAACACCATATATTTT. Protein product: CSVEVAVGGGTSSGNTIYF.

This clonotype has at least ten counts. The chain has TRBV11-1 and TRBJ2-5; weak D call: TRBD2 (6 bases). The CDR3 has 13 amino acids. Trimming removed 5 bases from V and 3 bases from J, with 10 bases in between. Germline lookup yields CDR1 SGHAT and CDR2 FQDESV (reference sequence). The CDR3 loop reads CASSRDLKETQYF. The CDR3 nucleotides are TGTGCCAGCAGCCGGGACTTAAAAGAGACCCAGTACTTC.

The J gene is TRBJ1-2, the V gene TRBV3-1; D is unresolved. Trimming removed 0 bases at V and 4 bases at J, with 9 bases between. Germline V gives CDR1 LGHDT, CDR2 YNNKEL (reference sequence). This CDR3 has 14 residues. The CDR3 loop is CASSQDRRVYGYTF. The CDR3, as DNA: TGTGCCAGCAGCCAAGATCGACGGGTCTATGGCTACACCTTC.